This T cell receptor (beta chain) was captured by sequencing in a study of blood T cell repertoires in COVID-19. Repertoires were generated with immunoSEQ multiplex PCR, while TCRdb's copy carries only in-frame clones and drops some. The sample yields 200,000 to 250,000 clones, about 83% seen once. The V and J ends lost 6 bases and 2 bases, in that order; junction bases with no gene match: 9. Germline CDR1 reads MDHEN; CDR2 reads SYDVKM. The CDR3 extends over 15 amino acids. Sequenced material: PBMCs or T cells enriched from blood (not recorded which). The rearrangement links TRBV28 to TRBJ2-7, with 8 bases aligning to TRBD1. This receptor was taken from a woman in her forties or fifties who had recovered from COVID-19. The DNA of the CDR3 is TGTGCCAGCAGAGAAACAGGGGGTGGGACCTACGAGCAGTACTTC. Its translation is CASRETGGGTYEQYF. Variable domain in full (rest from reference TRBV28 and TRBJ2-7): DVKVTQSSRYLVKRTGEKVFLECVQDMDHENMFWYRQDPGLGLRLIYFSYDVKMKEKGDIPEGYSVSREKKERFSLILESASTNQTSMYLCASRETGGGTYEQYFGPGTRLTVT.